These 32 T cell receptor beta chains share one sample of origin, sequenced in a study of T cells in Graves' hyperthyroidism and ophthalmopathy. Amplified TCR beta CDR3 regions derived from RNA transcripts. The HTBI primer set was used in a first-round RT-PCR of the TCR CDR3. TCRdb ran MiXCR on the multiplex PCR reads and lists one entry per CDR3 protein. Of under 300,000 distinct CDR3 sequences in the sample, approximately 14% were seen once. The sequencing input was blood. The receptors shown here come from a woman aged 40-49 years with Graves' hyperthyroidism that later progressed to Graves' ophthalmopathy.

This clonotype was detected many times. The genes are TRBV20-1 and TRBJ1-1, with TRBD1 identical over 8 bases. The CDR3 totals 14 residues. V lost 6 bases to trimming and J lost 5 bases; unmatched junction nucleotides: 11. Germline CDR1 and CDR2: DFQATT and SNEGSKA (reference sequence). This CDR3 is CSAPLRTGRTEAFF. In DNA form, the CDR3 reads TGCAGTGCACCACTGCGGACAGGGAGGACTGAAGCTTTCTTT.

This clonotype has at least ten counts. This rearrangement joins TRBV29-1 to TRBJ1-2; 7 nucleotides align to TRBD1. Germline V gene sequence: CDR1 SQVTM, CDR2 ANQGSEA. The CDR3 length is 17 residues. J lost 8 bases, V lost 1 base, and 19 bases had no gene match. The CDR3 reads CSVEVGLSGGIGAGYTF. The CDR3, as DNA: TGCAGCGTTGAAGTTGGTCTATCAGGGGGGATCGGCGCGGGCTACACCTTC.

This clonotype appeared many times. The CDR3 reads CASSQFFRGLNQPQHF. The DNA of the CDR3 is TGTGCCAGCAGCCAATTCTTTAGAGGACTCAATCAGCCCCAGCATTTT. The V and J genes are TRBV16 and TRBJ1-5; no firm D call. The V and J ends lost 1 base and 3 bases respectively, with 13 bases between them. Looked up from germline, CDR1 is KGHSY and CDR2 is FQNENV. The CDR3 loop spans 16 amino acids.

This clonotype was seen many times. The chain carries TRBV10-3 and TRBJ2-5, with no clear D. Germline CDR1 and CDR2: ENHRY and SYGVKD. CDR3 size: 15 residues. Trimming took 4 bases from V and 2 from J, leaving 14 bases between them. In DNA, the CDR3 is TGTGCCATCAGTGGAGCAAGGACGAGTCAAGAGACCCAGTACTTC. It is translated as CAISGARTSQETQYF.

The rearrangement links TRBV15 to TRBJ1-6, with D possibly matching TRBD1 (6 bases). V lost 4 bases and J 6 bases, leaving 13 bases between the germline ends. Germline CDR1 is LNHNV and CDR2 is YYDKDF (reference sequence). The CDR3 has 15 amino acids. CDR3 in amino acids: CATSKAGARNSPLHF. CDR3 coding DNA: TGTGCCACCAGCAAAGCAGGGGCTCGTAATTCACCCCTCCACTTT.

At least ten counts were recorded for this clonotype. The rearrangement uses TRBV20-1 and TRBJ2-3; D is unclear. The germline V gene encodes CDR1 DFQATT and CDR2 SNEGSKA (reference sequence). CDR3 size: 12 residues. The CDR3, as DNA: TGCAGCTTGTCCTTATCCACAGATACGCAGTATTTT. Protein product: CSLSLSTDTQYF.

The table lists this clonotype with many counts. This sequence joins TRBV2 and TRBJ2-5; TRBD2 matches 7 bases. The length of the CDR3 is 14 residues. Germline V CDR1 and CDR2: SNHLY, FYNNEI. Losses at the gene ends were 11 bases for V and 2 bases for J; bases not matched to a gene: 11. CDR3 coding DNA: TGTGCCCTCAGGAAGGGACTACCACAAGAGACCCAGTACTTC. The encoded protein is CALRKGLPQETQYF.

At least ten counts were recorded for this clonotype. J is TRBJ1-5 and V is TRBV6-1; possibly TRBD1 for D (6 bases). Trimming pared 1 base from V and 10 bases from J, leaving 14 bases between. Germline CDR1 reads MNHNS; CDR2 reads SASEGT. The CDR3 covers 14 residues. CDR3 residues: CASSEGGAPLPQHF. In nucleotides, the CDR3 is TGTGCCAGCAGTGAAGGGGGGGCGCCTCTCCCCCAGCATTTT.

This clonotype was recorded many times. The V call is TRBV2, the J call TRBJ2-3; perhaps TRBD2 as D (6 bases). The CDR3 is made up of 14 amino acids. CDR1 and CDR2 from the germline V gene are SNHLY and FYNNEI. Trimming shortened V by 4 bases and J by 1 base, and 9 bases separated the two germline ends. CDR3 protein: CASSGGLRTDTQYF. The CDR3 nucleotides read TGTGCCAGCAGTGGGGGACTCCGCACAGATACGCAGTATTTT.

This clonotype was seen repeatedly, ten times or more. The gene calls are TRBV7-2 and TRBJ1-2; TRBD1 might be the D (6 bases). This CDR3 has 13 residues. Deletions cut 4 bases from V and 3 bases from J, with 9 bases between. Germline V gene data show CDR1 as SGHTA and CDR2 as FQGNSA. For the CDR3, the DNA is TGTGCCAGCAGCTCAGGACAGTACTATGGCTACACCTTC. As protein: CASSSGQYYGYTF. Based on the CDR3 plus reference TRBV7-2 and TRBJ1-2, the full variable domain is GAGVSQSPSNKVTEKGKDVELRCDPISGHTALYWYRQSLGQGLEFLIYFQGNSAPDKSGLPSDRFSAERTGGSVSTLTIQRTQQEDSAVYLCASSSGQYYGYTFGSGTRLTVV.

This clonotype was found many times. The chain couples TRBV3-1 to TRBJ2-3, with D possibly matching TRBD2 (5 bases). CDR1 LGHDT and CDR2 YNNKEL come from the germline V gene (reference sequence). The CDR3 sequence is 14 residues long. V was cut by 3 bases and J by 6 bases, with 13 bases left in between. DNA for the CDR3: TGTGCCAGCAGCCACGCAGGAGGTTGGGATACGCAGTATTTT. Amino acid sequence: CASSHAGGWDTQYF.

This clonotype was picked up many times. The rearrangement uses TRBV7-9 and TRBJ2-7; 7 nucleotides align to TRBD2. Germline values: CDR1 SEHNR, CDR2 FQNEAQ (reference sequence). This CDR3 comprises 15 residues. V shed 2 bases and J 4 bases; nucleotides not matched to a gene: 8. The CDR3 reads CASSLFPAGMYEQYF. CDR3 DNA sequence: TGTGCCAGCAGCTTATTCCCAGCGGGAATGTACGAGCAGTACTTC.

There are a few counts of this clonotype. It may be a read error: a sequence one base away is much more abundant. The J gene is TRBJ2-7, the V gene TRBV6-6, with D possibly being TRBD1 or TRBD2 (5 bases each). Germline CDR1 MNHNY, CDR2 SVGAGI (reference sequence). V lost 2 bases and J 2 bases, leaving 7 bases between the germline ends. CDR3 length: 13 amino acids. Written as DNA, the CDR3 is TGTGCCAGCAGTTACGGGGACGCCTACGAGCAGTACTTC. Amino acids: CASSYGDAYEQYF.

The rearrangement uses TRBV12-3 or TRBV12-4 and TRBJ2-7; TRBD2 matches 12 bases. V lost 6 bases and J lost 3; bases outside the gene matches: 6. The CDR3 is 15 residues long. CDR3 sequence reads: CASSNPGLAGYEQYF. As DNA, the CDR3 is TGTGCCAGCAGCAACCCGGGACTAGCGGGCTACGAGCAGTACTTC.

This clonotype was seen a few times. Possible read error: a much larger clone is one base away. V is TRBV28 and J is TRBJ1-2, with D hard to call. Looked up from germline, CDR1 is MDHEN and CDR2 is SYDVKM. Trimming cost V 8 bases and J 3 bases, with 4 bases left between them. CDR3 length equals 10 residues. CDR3 amino acids: CASLYYGYTF. The DNA of the CDR3 is TGTGCCAGCCTGTACTATGGCTACACCTTC.

This clonotype was seen only a few times. This chain links TRBV6-4 with TRBJ2-2; the match to TRBD1 covers 9 bases. Germline CDR1 and CDR2: MRHNA and SNTAGT. The V gene end was trimmed by 6 bases and the J gene end by 6 bases; junction bases not matched to a gene: 5. This CDR3 has 14 residues. The CDR3 is CASRGTGSAGELFF. CDR3 nucleotides: TGTGCCAGCAGAGGGACAGGGAGCGCCGGGGAGCTGTTTTTT.

This clonotype occurred many times. The V and J genes are TRBV29-1 and TRBJ2-2, with unresolved D. V was cut by 6 bases and J by 1 base, with 3 bases left in between. Per germline, CDR1 SQVTM and CDR2 ANQGSEA. The length of the CDR3 is 11 residues. CDR3 in amino acids: CSVGNTGELFF. CDR3 bases: TGCAGCGTCGGGAACACCGGGGAGCTGTTTTTT.

At least ten counts were recorded for this clonotype. The chain joins TRBV29-1 to TRBJ2-7; 10 nucleotides align to TRBD2. V shed 4 bases and J 2 bases; nucleotides not matched to a gene: 8. The CDR3 runs to 15 residues. The germline CDR1 and CDR2 sequences are SQVTM and ANQGSEA. The CDR3 DNA is TGCAGCGTTGTTAACCGGACTAGCGGCCCCTACGAGCAGTACTTC. It codes for CSVVNRTSGPYEQYF.

This rearrangement joins TRBV7-9 to TRBJ2-6; 8 nucleotides align to TRBD1. The CDR3 runs 17 residues. The V segment lost 6 bases and the J segment 0 bases; nucleotides outside the gene matches: 7. The germline V gene encodes CDR1 SEHNR and CDR2 FQNEAQ (reference sequence). Here the CDR3 DNA reads TGTGCCAGCAGTCGGACAGGGCTCCTCTCTGGGGCCAACGTCCTGACTTTC. Its translation is CASSRTGLLSGANVLTF.

Here the CDR3 DNA reads TGTGCCACCAGCAAGGACAGGGGACACGCCTACGAGCAGTACTTC. Translating it yields CATSKDRGHAYEQYF. The V call is TRBV15, the J call TRBJ2-7, with 9 bases lining up with TRBD1. Germline-derived CDR1 and CDR2 are LNHNV and YYDKDF (reference sequence). The CDR3 loop spans 15 amino acids. V shed 4 bases, J shed 2 bases, and the junction held 6 bases outside the gene matches.

The chain joins TRBV5-5 to TRBJ2-3; tentative D call: TRBD1 (6 bases). V lost 3 bases, J lost 1 base, and 9 bases lay in between. This CDR3 has 14 amino acids. Germline CDR1 and CDR2: SGHKS and YYEKEE (reference sequence). CDR3 coding DNA: TGTGCCAGCAGCTACCACAGGGGCACAGATACGCAGTATTTT. Translated, it gives CASSYHRGTDTQYF.

This clonotype showed up just a few times. The V and J genes are TRBV19 and TRBJ2-7; D possibly corresponds to TRBD1 (7 bases). Trimming cost V 6 bases and J 1 base, with 13 bases left between them. CDR1 LNHDA and CDR2 SQIVND come from the germline V gene (reference sequence). The CDR3 extends over 14 amino acids. Written as DNA, the CDR3 is TGTGCCAGTAGGGCGGGACAGCCGTCCTACGAGCAGTACTTC. Translating gives CASRAGQPSYEQYF.

This clonotype was observed at least ten times. The CDR3 DNA follows: TGTGCCAGTAGTAGCGGGACCCCCTACAATGAGCAGTTCTTC. Translated: CASSSGTPYNEQFF. The chain combines TRBV19 with TRBJ2-1, with D possibly TRBD2 on 6 matching bases. Germline V gene lookup returns CDR1 LNHDA and CDR2 SQIVND (reference sequence). The CDR3 has 14 amino acids. The V end was cut by 4 bases, the J end by 2 bases, with 9 bases between.

This clonotype occurred many times. V usage is TRBV27 and J usage is TRBJ2-3, with D possibly matching TRBD1 (6 bases). V lost 7 bases, J lost 0 bases, and 11 bases lay in between. This CDR3 region has 14 residues. Germline lookup yields CDR1 MNHEY and CDR2 SMNVEV (reference sequence). In nucleotides, the CDR3 is TGTGCCAGCAACAGGGACGGTAGCACAGATACGCAGTATTTT. Translation gives CASNRDGSTDTQYF.

V is TRBV11-2 and J is TRBJ2-3; TRBD2 is a possible D gene (6 bases). Trimming stripped 4 bases from V and 0 bases from J, with 14 bases between. The CDR3 has 16 amino acids. Germline CDR1 reads SGHAT; CDR2 reads FQNNGV. CDR3 in amino acids: CASSSLGGFSTDTQYF. The CDR3 region has the DNA TGTGCCAGCAGCTCGCTGGGGGGTTTTAGCACAGATACGCAGTATTTT.

The table lists this clonotype with many counts. V is TRBV18 and J is TRBJ1-5, with D perhaps TRBD1 (5 bases). Germline V CDR1 and CDR2: KGHSH, LQKENI. Trimming left V 3 bases short and J 4 bases short, with 13 bases between. This CDR3 has 15 residues. The CDR3 here is CASSPTASPNQPQHF. As DNA, the CDR3 is TGTGCCAGCTCACCGACAGCCTCACCGAATCAGCCCCAGCATTTT.

This sequence joins TRBV12-3 or TRBV12-4 and TRBJ1-1; D is undetermined. Trimming shortened V by 3 bases and J by 5 bases, and 10 bases separated the two germline ends. This CDR3 has 13 amino acids. The CDR3 here is CASSFSGWTEAFF. The CDR3 DNA is TGTGCCAGCAGTTTCTCGGGGTGGACTGAAGCTTTCTTT.

There are many counts of this clonotype. J is TRBJ2-2 and V is TRBV12-3 or TRBV12-4, with 10 positions matching TRBD2. The CDR3 runs 14 residues. V gave up 10 bases and J gave up 5 bases; unmatched junction bases: 7. The CDR3 bases are TGTGCCACCCAAGCGGGAGGGCCAACCGGGGAGCTGTTTTTT. It yields the protein CATQAGGPTGELFF.

The chain carries TRBV20-1 and TRBJ1-2, with TRBD1 identical over 10 bases. Trimming took 6 bases from V and 3 from J; bases not matched to a gene: 10. The V gene's germline CDR1 is DFQATT and CDR2 SNEGSKA (reference sequence). The length of the CDR3 is 15 residues. As DNA, the CDR3 is TGCAGTGCCGTGAACCGGGACAGGGGTTACTATGGCTACACCTTC. Translation gives CSAVNRDRGYYGYTF.

The sample holds many counts of this clonotype. Written as DNA, the CDR3 is TGTGCCAGTAGTATTGGAAACAGGGGAAGTGGCAATCAGCCCCAGCATTTT. Translation: CASSIGNRGSGNQPQHF. V is TRBV19 and J is TRBJ1-5, with 7 bases lining up with TRBD1. The germline CDR1 and CDR2 sequences are LNHDA and SQIVND (reference sequence). Losses at the gene ends were 3 bases for V and 2 bases for J; bases not matched to a gene: 10. The CDR3 totals 17 residues.

In its sample, this clonotype was seen many times. The chain couples TRBV10-3 to TRBJ2-3, with TRBD1 identical over 11 bases. There are 17 residues in the CDR3. Germline CDR1 ENHRY, CDR2 SYGVKD. The J segment lost 2 bases and the V segment lost 11 bases, leaving 15 bases of the junction unmatched. This chain's CDR3 is CAVSGTGGFLNTDTQYF. For the CDR3, the DNA is TGTGCCGTCTCCGGGACAGGGGGATTCTTGAACACAGATACGCAGTATTTT.

This chain joins TRBV20-1 and TRBJ2-5; 7 bases align to TRBD1. This CDR3 is 15 amino acids long. V lost 2 bases, J lost 1 base, and 7 bases stayed unmatched. Germline V CDR1 and CDR2: DFQATT, SNEGSKA (reference sequence). CDR3 sequence (DNA): TGCAGTGCTAGACCCCAGGGGGTTCCCCAAGAGACCCAGTACTTC. Residues: CSARPQGVPQETQYF.